This T cell receptor (beta chain) was identified in a study of cytomegalovirus exposure and HLA in healthy donors. Study-wide results and caveats: It was 150 or so TCR beta chains that were listed as cytomegalovirus-associated. With high specificity and sensitivity, the classifier reportedly diagnosed cytomegalovirus status. Rarity marked most TCR sequences, yet some public TCRs occurred in many donors.

Of note for this clone: Antigen unknown.

The donors were members of the validation cohort, which comprised 120 subjects and was separate from the first cohort of more than 500 subjects. Some clones are missing from TCRdb's copy, which holds only in-frame ones; the method was immunoSEQ multiplex PCR. The data contain about 98,000 clones, about 94% of them singletons. The sequenced sample was PBMCs. The sequence came from a woman aged 18-29 years in good health and CMV-seronegative.

The CDR3 DNA reads TGTGCCTGGAGTCTGGACAGGGGGCGCTGGATCGGCTACGAGCAGTACTTC. This encodes CAWSLDRGRWIGYEQYF. This chain links TRBV30 with TRBJ2-7; 11 bases line up with TRBD1. This CDR3 spans 17 amino acids. Germline loops: CDR1 GTSNPN, CDR2 SVGIG (reference sequence). V gave up 2 bases and J gave up 3 bases; unmatched junction bases: 12.